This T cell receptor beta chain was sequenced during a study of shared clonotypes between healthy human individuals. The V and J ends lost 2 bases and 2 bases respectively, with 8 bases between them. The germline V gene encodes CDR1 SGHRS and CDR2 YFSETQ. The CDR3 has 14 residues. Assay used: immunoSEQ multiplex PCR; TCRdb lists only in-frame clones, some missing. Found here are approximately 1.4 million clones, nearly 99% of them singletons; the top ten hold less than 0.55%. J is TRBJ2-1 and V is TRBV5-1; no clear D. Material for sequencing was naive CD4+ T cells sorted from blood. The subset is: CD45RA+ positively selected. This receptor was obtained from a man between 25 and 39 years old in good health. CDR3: CASSFGLTYNEQFF. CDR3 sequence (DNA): TGCGCCAGCAGCTTTGGCCTCACCTACAATGAGCAGTTCTTC.